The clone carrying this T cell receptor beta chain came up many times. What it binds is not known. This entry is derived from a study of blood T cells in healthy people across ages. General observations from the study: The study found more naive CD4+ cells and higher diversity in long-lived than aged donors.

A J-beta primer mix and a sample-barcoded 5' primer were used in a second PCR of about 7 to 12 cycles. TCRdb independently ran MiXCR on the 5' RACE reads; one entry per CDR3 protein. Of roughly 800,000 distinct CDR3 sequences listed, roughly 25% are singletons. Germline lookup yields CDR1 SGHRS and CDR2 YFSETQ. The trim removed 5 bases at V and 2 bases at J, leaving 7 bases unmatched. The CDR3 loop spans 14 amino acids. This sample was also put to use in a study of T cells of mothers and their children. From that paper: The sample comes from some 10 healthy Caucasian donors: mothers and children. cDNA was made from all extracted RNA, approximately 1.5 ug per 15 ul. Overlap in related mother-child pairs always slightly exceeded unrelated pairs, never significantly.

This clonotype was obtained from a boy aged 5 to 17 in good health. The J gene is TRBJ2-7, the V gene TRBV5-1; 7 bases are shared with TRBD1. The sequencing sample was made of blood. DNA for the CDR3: TGCGCCAGCAGTCCGGGGACAGCCACCTACGAGCAGTACTTC. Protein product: CASSPGTATYEQYF.